This TCR beta chain was captured by sequencing in a study of vaccination and CD4 T cells after COVID-19. Described treatment: roughly 11-day PBMC culture with coronavirus spike peptide pools or control peptides (ViraFEST assay). Details on this clonotype: Its cognate antigen is unknown.

This CDR3 has 13 amino acids. Germline V gene lookup returns CDR1 KGHDR and CDR2 SFDVKD. Trimming left V 5 bases short and J 4 bases short, with 8 bases between. The Oncomine TCR Beta short-read assay was what sequenced the DNA obtained from cultured CD4+ T cells. TCRdb re-analysed the PCR reads in MiXCR, keeping a single row per CDR3 protein. The data hold several thousand distinct CDR3 sequences, with 60% to 70% observed a single time. The chain links TRBV24-1 to TRBJ1-5; a possible D gene is TRBD1 (6 bases). This clonotype originated in a human donor who had recovered from COVID-19. The specimen sequenced was CD4+ T cells from blood, cultured in vitro. CDR3 sequence reads: CATSVGANQPQHF. The CDR3 DNA sequence: TGTGCCACCAGTGTGGGGGCAAATCAGCCCCAGCATTTT.